What follows is one T cell receptor beta chain and its context. The data were obtained in a study of T cell changes during pregnancy in multiple sclerosis. Using immunoSEQ multiplex PCR, the repertoire was profiled, and TCRdb retains in-frame clones only, with some absent. The table records roughly 90,000 clones, 90% to 95% of them present only once. CDR1 is SEHNR, CDR2 FQNEAQ, per germline (reference sequence). V shed 5 bases, J shed 8 bases, and the junction held 6 bases outside the gene matches. The CDR3 runs 13 residues. The sample consisted of peripheral blood, taken in the first trimester of pregnancy. This receptor was taken from a female donor with multiple sclerosis, enrolled in a pregnancy study. This rearrangement joins TRBV7-9 to TRBJ1-2; 9 bases are a match to TRBD1. The CDR3: CASSPWTGAGYTF. The CDR3 DNA reads as TGTGCCAGCAGCCCATGGACAGGGGCGGGCTACACCTTC.